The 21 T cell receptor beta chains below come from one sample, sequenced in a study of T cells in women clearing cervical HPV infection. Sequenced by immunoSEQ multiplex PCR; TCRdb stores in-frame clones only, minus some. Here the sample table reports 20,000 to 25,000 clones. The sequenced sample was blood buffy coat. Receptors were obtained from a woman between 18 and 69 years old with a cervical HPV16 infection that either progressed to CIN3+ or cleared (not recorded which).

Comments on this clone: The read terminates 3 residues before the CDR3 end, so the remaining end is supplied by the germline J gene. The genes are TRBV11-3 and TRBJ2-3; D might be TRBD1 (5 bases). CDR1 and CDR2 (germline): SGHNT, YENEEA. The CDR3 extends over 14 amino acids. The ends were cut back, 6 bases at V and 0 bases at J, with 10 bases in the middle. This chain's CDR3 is CASSAGLSTDTQYF. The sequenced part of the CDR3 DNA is TGTGCCAGCAGTGCAGGGTTAAGCACAGATACG.

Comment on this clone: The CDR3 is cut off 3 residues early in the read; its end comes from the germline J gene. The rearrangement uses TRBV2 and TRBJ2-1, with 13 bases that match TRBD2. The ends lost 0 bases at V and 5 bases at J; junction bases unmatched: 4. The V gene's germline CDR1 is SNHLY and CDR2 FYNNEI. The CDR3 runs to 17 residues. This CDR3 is CASSEAGGLAGDNEQFF. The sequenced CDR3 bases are TGTGCCAGCAGTGAAGCGGGCGGACTAGCGGGAGACAATGAG.

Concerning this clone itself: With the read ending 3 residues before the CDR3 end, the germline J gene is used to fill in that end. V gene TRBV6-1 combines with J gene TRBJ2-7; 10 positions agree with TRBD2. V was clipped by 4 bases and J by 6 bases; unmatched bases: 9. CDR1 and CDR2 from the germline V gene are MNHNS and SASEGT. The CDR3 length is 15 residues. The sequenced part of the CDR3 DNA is TGTGCCAGCAGTGGCTGGGAGGGGACTAGCGCCGAG. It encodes CASSGWEGTSAE. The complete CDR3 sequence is CASSGWEGTSAEQYF.

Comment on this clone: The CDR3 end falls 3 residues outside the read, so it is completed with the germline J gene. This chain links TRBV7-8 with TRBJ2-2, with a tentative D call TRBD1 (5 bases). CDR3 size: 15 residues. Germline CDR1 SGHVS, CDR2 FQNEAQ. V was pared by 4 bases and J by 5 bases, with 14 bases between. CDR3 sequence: CASSYKYQGTGELFF. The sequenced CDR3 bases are TGTGCCAGCAGCTACAAATATCAGGGTACCGGGGAG.

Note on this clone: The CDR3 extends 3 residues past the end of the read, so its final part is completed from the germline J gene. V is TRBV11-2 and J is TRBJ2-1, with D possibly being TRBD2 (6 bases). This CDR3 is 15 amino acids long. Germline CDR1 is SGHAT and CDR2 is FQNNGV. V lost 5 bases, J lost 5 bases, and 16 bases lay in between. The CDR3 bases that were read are TGTGCCAGCAGCCTCCGGGGGTTATCCAACAATGAG. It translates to CASSLRGLSNNE. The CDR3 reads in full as CASSLRGLSNNEQFF.

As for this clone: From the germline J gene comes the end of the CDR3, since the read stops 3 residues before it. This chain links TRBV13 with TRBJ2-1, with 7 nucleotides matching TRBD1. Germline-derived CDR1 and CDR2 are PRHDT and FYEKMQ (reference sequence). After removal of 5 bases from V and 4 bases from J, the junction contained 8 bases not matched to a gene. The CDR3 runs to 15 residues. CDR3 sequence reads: CASSTGQYLYNEQFF. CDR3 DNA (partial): TGTGCCAGCAGCACGGGACAGTATCTGTACAATGAG. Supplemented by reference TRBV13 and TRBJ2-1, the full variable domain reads AAGVIQSPRHLIKEKRETATLKCYPIPRHDTVYWYQQGPGQDPQFLISFYEKMQSDKGSIPDRFSAQQFSDYHSELNMSSLELGDSALYFCASSTGQYLYNEQFFGPGTRLTVL.

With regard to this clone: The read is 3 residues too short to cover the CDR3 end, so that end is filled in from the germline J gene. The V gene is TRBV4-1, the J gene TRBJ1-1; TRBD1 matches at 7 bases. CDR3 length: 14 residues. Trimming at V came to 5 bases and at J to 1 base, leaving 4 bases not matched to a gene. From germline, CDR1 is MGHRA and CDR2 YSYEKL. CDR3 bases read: TGCGCCAGCAGCGGGGACAGACCGAACACTGAA. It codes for CASSGDRPNTE. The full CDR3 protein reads CASSGDRPNTEAFF.

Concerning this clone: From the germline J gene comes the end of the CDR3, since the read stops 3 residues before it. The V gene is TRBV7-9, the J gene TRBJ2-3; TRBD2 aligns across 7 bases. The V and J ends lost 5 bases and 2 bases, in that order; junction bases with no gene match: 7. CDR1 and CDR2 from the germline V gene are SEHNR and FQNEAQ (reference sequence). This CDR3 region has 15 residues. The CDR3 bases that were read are TGTGCCAGCAGCCCACCGGGACTATCCACAGATACG. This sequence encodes CASSPPGLSTDT. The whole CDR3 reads CASSPPGLSTDTQYF.

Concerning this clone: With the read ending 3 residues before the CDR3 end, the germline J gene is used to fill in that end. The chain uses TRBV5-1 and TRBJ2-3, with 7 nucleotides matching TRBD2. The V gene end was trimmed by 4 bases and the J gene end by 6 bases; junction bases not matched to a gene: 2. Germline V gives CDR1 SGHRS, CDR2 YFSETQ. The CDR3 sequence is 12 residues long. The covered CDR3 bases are TGCGCCAGCAGCCCCGGGGGGGATACG. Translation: CASSPGGDT. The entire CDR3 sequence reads CASSPGGDTQYF.

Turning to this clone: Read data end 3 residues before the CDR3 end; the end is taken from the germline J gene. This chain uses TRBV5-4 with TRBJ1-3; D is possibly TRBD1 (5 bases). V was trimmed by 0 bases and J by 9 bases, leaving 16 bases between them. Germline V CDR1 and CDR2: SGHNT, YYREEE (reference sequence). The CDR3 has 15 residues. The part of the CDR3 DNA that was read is TGTGCCAGCAGCTTGGAGGCCGGGGGAGGGTCCACC. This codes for CASSLEAGGGST. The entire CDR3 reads CASSLEAGGGSTIYF.

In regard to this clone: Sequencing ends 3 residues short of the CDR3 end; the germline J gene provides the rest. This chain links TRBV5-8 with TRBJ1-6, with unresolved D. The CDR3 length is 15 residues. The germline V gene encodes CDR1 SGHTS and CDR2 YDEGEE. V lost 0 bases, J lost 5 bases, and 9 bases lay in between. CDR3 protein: CASSLVRQDNSPLHF. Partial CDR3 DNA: TGTGCCAGCAGCTTGGTTCGGCAGGATAATTCACCC.

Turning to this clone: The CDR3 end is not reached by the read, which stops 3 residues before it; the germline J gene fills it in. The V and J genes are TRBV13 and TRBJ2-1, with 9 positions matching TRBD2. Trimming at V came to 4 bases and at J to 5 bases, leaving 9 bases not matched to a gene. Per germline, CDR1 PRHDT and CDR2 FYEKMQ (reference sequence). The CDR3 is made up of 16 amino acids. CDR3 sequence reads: CASSYGSGSMHNEQFF. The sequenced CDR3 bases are TGTGCCAGCAGCTATGGTAGCGGGAGTATGCACAATGAG.

The CDR3 sequence is CASSISPPHRGLSRYTEAFF. CDR3 DNA (partial): TGTGCCAGTAGTATATCCCCCCCACACAGGGGCTTGAGTCGGTACACTGAA. The chain combines TRBV19 with TRBJ1-1, with TRBD1 matching 7 bases. The read falls 3 residues short of the CDR3 end, and the missing part is taken from the germline J gene. The CDR3 covers 20 residues. V was clipped by 2 bases and J by 3 bases; unmatched bases: 21. The V gene's germline CDR1 is LNHDA and CDR2 SQIVND (reference sequence). Together with reference TRBV19 and TRBJ1-1, the CDR3 gives the full variable domain: DGGITQSPKYLFRKEGQNVTLSCEQNLNHDAMYWYRQDPGQGLRLIYYSQIVNDFQKGDIAEGYSVSREKKESFPLTVTSAQKNPTAFYLCASSISPPHRGLSRYTEAFFGQGTRLTVV.

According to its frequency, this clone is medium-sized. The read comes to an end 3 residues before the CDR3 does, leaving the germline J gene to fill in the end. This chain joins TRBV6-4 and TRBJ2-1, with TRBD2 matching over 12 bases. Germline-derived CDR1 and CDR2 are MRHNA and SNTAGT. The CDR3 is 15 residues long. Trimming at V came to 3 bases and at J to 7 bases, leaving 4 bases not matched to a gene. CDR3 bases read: TGTGCCAGCAGTGAGACGCTAGCGGGAGGGAATGAG. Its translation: CASSETLAGGNE. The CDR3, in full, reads CASSETLAGGNEQFF.

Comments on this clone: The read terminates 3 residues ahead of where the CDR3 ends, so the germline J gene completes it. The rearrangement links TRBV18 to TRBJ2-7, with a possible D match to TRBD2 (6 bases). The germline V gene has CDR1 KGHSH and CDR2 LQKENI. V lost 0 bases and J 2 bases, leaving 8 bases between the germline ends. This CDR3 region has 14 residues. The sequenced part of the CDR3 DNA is TGTGCCAGCTCACCACCGGGGGGTACCTACGAG. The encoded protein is CASSPPGGTYE. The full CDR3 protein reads CASSPPGGTYEQYF.

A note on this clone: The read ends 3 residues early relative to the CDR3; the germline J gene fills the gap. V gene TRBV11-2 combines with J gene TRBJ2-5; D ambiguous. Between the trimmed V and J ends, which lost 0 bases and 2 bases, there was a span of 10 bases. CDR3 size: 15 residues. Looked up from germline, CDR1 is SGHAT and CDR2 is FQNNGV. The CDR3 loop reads CASSLDSYRQETQYF. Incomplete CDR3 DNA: TGTGCCAGCAGCTTAGATTCCTATCGGCAAGAGACC. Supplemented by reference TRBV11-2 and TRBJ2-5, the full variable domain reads EAGVAQSPRYKIIEKRQSVAFWCNPISGHATLYWYQQILGQGPKLLIQFQNNGVVDDSQLPKDRFSAERLKGVDSTLKIQPAKLEDSAVYLCASSLDSYRQETQYFGPGTRLLVL.

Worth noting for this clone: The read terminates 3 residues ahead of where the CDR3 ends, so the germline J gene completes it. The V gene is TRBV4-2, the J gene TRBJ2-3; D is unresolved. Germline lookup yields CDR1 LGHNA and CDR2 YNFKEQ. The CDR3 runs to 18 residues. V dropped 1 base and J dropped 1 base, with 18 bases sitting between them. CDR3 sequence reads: CASSQGQSAAGGTDTQYF. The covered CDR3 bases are TGTGCCAGCAGCCAAGGCCAAAGCGCGGCTGGTGGCACAGATACG.

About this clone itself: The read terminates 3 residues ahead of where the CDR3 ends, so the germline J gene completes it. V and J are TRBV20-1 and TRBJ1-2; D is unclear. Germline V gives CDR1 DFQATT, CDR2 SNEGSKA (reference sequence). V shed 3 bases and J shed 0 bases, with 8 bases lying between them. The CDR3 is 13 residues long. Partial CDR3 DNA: TGCAGTGCTAGTCCCGCTACTAACTATGGC. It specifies CSASPATNYG. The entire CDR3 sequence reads CSASPATNYGYTF.

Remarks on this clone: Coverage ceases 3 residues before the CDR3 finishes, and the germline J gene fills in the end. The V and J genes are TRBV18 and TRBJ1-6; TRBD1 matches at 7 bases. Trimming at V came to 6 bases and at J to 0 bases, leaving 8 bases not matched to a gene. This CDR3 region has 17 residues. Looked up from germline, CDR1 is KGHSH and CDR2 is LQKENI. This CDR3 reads CASSPKGDSSYNSPLHF. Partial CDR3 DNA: TGTGCCAGCTCGCCAAAGGGGGACAGCTCCTATAATTCACCC.

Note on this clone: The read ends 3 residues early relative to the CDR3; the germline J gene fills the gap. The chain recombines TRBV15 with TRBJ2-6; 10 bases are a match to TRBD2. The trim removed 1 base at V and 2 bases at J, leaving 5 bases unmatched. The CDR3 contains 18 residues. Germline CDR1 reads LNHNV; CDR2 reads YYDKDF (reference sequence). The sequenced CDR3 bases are TGTGCCACCAGCAGAGCCCCTAGCGGGAGTGCTGGGGCCAACGTC. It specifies CATSRAPSGSAGANV. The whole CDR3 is CATSRAPSGSAGANVLTF.

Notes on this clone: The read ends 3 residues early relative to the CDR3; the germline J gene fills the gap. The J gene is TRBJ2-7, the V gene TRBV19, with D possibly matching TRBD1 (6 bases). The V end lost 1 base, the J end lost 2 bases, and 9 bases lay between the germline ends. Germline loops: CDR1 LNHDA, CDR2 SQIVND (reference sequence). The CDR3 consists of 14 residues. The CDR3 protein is CASSIVDSTYEQYF. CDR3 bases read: TGTGCCAGTAGTATAGTGGACAGCACCTACGAG.